Listed here are 31 T cell receptor beta chains from one sample, sequenced in a study of cytomegalovirus exposure and HLA in healthy donors. The PCR ran on 60 Vbeta and 13 Jbeta primers. Sequenced by immunoSEQ multiplex PCR; TCRdb stores in-frame clones only, minus some. The sample contains 150,000 to 200,000 clones, roughly 79% of which appear only once. The sample consisted of PBMCs. The source is a woman aged 50 to 60 in good health and CMV-seropositive.

The chain couples TRBV6-4 to TRBJ2-3; 8 bases map to TRBD1. The CDR3 sequence is 18 residues long. Trimming took 0 bases from V and 4 from J; bases not matched to a gene: 12. In germline, CDR1 is MRHNA, CDR2 SNTAGT. The CDR3 DNA reads TGTGCCAGCAGTGACTCCTCCAGGGGGCGGAGGTTGGCAGATACGCAGTATTTT. It encodes CASSDSSRGRRLADTQYF.

This clone was counted a few times. This chain uses TRBV30 with TRBJ1-1; D unresolved. The germline gives CDR1 GTSNPN, CDR2 SVGIG (reference sequence). This CDR3 region has 13 residues. Between the trimmed V and J ends, which lost 0 bases and 1 base, there was a span of 6 bases. The CDR3 sequence: CAWSVLSNTEAFF. CDR3 nucleotides: TGTGCCTGGAGTGTACTCTCGAACACTGAAGCTTTCTTT.

The CDR3 DNA follows: TGTGCCAGCAGTTTTAAACCCGGGACTAGCAACAATGAGCAGTTCTTC. It encodes CASSFKPGTSNNEQFF. This chain joins TRBV7-9 and TRBJ2-1; 9 bases map to TRBD2. Per germline, CDR1 SEHNR and CDR2 FQNEAQ (reference sequence). V was pared by 6 bases and J by 5 bases, with 11 bases of the junction left unmatched. The CDR3 is made up of 16 amino acids.

This clone came up a few times. V gene TRBV2 combines with J gene TRBJ2-3; possibly TRBD2 for D (5 bases). Germline V gene sequence: CDR1 SNHLY, CDR2 FYNNEI. Trimming took 6 bases from V and 0 from J, leaving 13 bases between them. This CDR3 region has 15 residues. CDR3 amino acids: CASRDAGPSTDTQYF. CDR3 in DNA: TGTGCCAGCAGGGACGCGGGTCCTAGCACAGATACGCAGTATTTT.

The chain has TRBV5-1 and TRBJ2-7; 8 nucleotides line up with TRBD1. V gave up 6 bases and J gave up 2 bases; unmatched junction bases: 4. CDR1 SGHRS and CDR2 YFSETQ come from the germline V gene. The CDR3 spans 13 residues. The CDR3 sequence is CASTRDRTYEQYF. The CDR3 DNA is TGCGCCAGCACCCGGGACAGGACCTACGAGCAGTACTTC.

This clone was seen only a few times. This chain uses TRBV15 with TRBJ2-5, with TRBD1 matching over 7 bases. CDR3 length: 14 amino acids. With 3 bases clipped from V and 5 bases from J, the junction kept 6 bases outside the gene matches. The germline V gene has CDR1 LNHNV and CDR2 YYDKDF (reference sequence). CDR3 loop: CATSRGRGYETQYF. The CDR3 DNA sequence: TGTGCCACCAGCAGGGGCAGGGGGTACGAGACCCAGTACTTC. Complete variable domain (other parts from reference TRBV15 and TRBJ2-5): DAMVIQNPRYQVTQFGKPVTLSCSQTLNHNVMYWYQQKSSQAPKLLFHYYDKDFNNEADTPDNFQSRRPNTSFCFLDIRSPGLGDTAMYLCATSRGRGYETQYFGPGTRLLVL.

The rearrangement links TRBV7-2 to TRBJ1-5; 10 nucleotides match TRBD1. V lost 3 bases and J lost 7; bases outside the gene matches: 3. Germline values: CDR1 SGHTA, CDR2 FQGNSA. The CDR3 totals 14 residues. CDR3 sequence (DNA): TGTGCCAGCAGCTTGGACAGGGGGTACCAGCCCCAGCATTTT. Translated: CASSLDRGYQPQHF.

This chain links TRBV7-8 with TRBJ2-7; D remains ambiguous. The germline V gene has CDR1 SGHVS and CDR2 FQNEAQ. Trimming stripped 2 bases from V and 0 bases from J, with 8 bases between. This CDR3 contains 14 residues. The CDR3 DNA is TGTGCCAGCAGCTTACTCAGTACCTCCTACGAGCAGTACTTC. This gives the protein CASSLLSTSYEQYF.

This clone was seen once. V and J are TRBV9 and TRBJ2-7, with 10 bases aligning to TRBD1. Germline CDR1 and CDR2: SGDLS and YYNGEE. Unmatched junction bases numbered 8, after V lost 4 bases and J lost 4 bases. CDR3 size: 15 residues. The CDR3 region has the DNA TGTGCCAGCAGCCCGACAGGGGGCGCTTTATACGAGCAGTACTTC. Encoded protein: CASSPTGGALYEQYF. The whole variable domain, remainder taken from reference TRBV9 and TRBJ2-7, is DSGVTQTPKHLITATGQRVTLRCSPRSGDLSVYWYQQSLDQGLQFLIQYYNGEERAKGNILERFSAQQFPDLHSELNLSSLELGDSALYFCASSPTGGALYEQYFGPGTRLTVT.

This chain uses TRBV5-1 with TRBJ1-2, with a tentative D call TRBD1 (6 bases). V shed 3 bases and J shed 3 bases, with 18 bases lying between them. CDR1 SGHRS and CDR2 YFSETQ come from the germline V gene. This CDR3 contains 16 residues. CDR3 loop: CASSSKGGGLDYGYTF. The CDR3, as DNA: TGCGCCAGCAGCTCCAAAGGGGGGGGATTAGACTATGGCTACACCTTC.

A few counts support this clone. The chain employs TRBV4-1 and TRBJ2-1; D is undetermined. The V gene's germline CDR1 is MGHRA and CDR2 YSYEKL. Deletions cut 0 bases from V and 2 bases from J, with 14 bases between. The CDR3 contains 17 residues. DNA for the CDR3: TGCGCCAGCAGCCAAGATTTCGATCCGAGCGCCTACAATGAGCAGTTCTTC. Protein: CASSQDFDPSAYNEQFF.

V is TRBV5-1 and J is TRBJ1-1; 9 bases are a match to TRBD1. The J segment lost 1 base and the V segment lost 4 bases, leaving 2 bases of the junction unmatched. The CDR3 loop spans 14 amino acids. CDR1 is SGHRS and CDR2 is YFSETQ in the germline V gene. Here the CDR3 reads CASSPQGANTEAFF. The CDR3 DNA reads TGCGCCAGCAGCCCACAGGGGGCGAACACTGAAGCTTTCTTT.

The V and J genes are TRBV15 and TRBJ2-1; D is possibly TRBD1 (6 bases). This CDR3 has 15 amino acids. Germline loops: CDR1 LNHNV, CDR2 YYDKDF (reference sequence). The V end lost 0 bases, the J end lost 9 bases, and 15 bases lay between the germline ends. The CDR3 bases are TGTGCCACCAGCAGAGACCCCAACAGGGTATCTGAGCAGTTCTTC. Translation gives CATSRDPNRVSEQFF. The entire variable domain, with the rest obtained from reference TRBV15 and TRBJ2-1, is as follows: DAMVIQNPRYQVTQFGKPVTLSCSQTLNHNVMYWYQQKSSQAPKLLFHYYDKDFNNEADTPDNFQSRRPNTSFCFLDIRSPGLGDTAMYLCATSRDPNRVSEQFFGPGTRLTVL.

The chain employs TRBV5-8 and TRBJ2-7, with 8 bases matching TRBD1. Unmatched junction bases numbered 2, after V lost 3 bases and J lost 3 bases. Germline CDR1 is SGHTS and CDR2 is YDEGEE. The CDR3 sequence is 13 residues long. For the CDR3, the DNA is TGTGCCAGCAGCTCGACAGGGGACTACGAGCAGTACTTC. It specifies CASSSTGDYEQYF.

The J gene is TRBJ2-1, the V gene TRBV5-1, with TRBD1 as a possible D gene (5 bases). The CDR3 has 15 residues. CDR1 is SGHRS and CDR2 is YFSETQ in the germline V gene. Trimming pared 0 bases from V and 3 bases from J, leaving 10 bases between. CDR3 sequence reads: CASSLEGQLYNEQFF. In nucleotides, the CDR3 is TGCGCCAGCAGCTTGGAGGGGCAGCTCTACAATGAGCAGTTCTTC.

The chain combines TRBV6-5 with TRBJ1-3; D is ambiguous. Germline CDR1 MNHEY, CDR2 SVGAGI. The CDR3 is 14 amino acids. V lost 6 bases, J lost 0 bases, and 9 bases lay in between. In nucleotides, the CDR3 is TGTGCCAGCAGCGGACTGATCTCTGGAAACACCATATATTTT. As protein: CASSGLISGNTIYF.

The rearrangement joins TRBV21-1 to TRBJ2-2; the listed D gene, TRBD2, was not tested against the DNA. TRBV21-1 has pseudogene status. The CDR3 is 16 amino acids. The CDR3 protein is CAISRLTGVNTGELFF. The CDR3 nucleotides read TGTGCCATCAGTCGTTTGACGGGAGTGAACACCGGGGAGCTGTTTTTT.

This clone was observed a handful of times. The J gene is TRBJ1-1, the V gene TRBV30; possible D gene TRBD1, 6 bases. Germline CDR1 GTSNPN, CDR2 SVGIG (reference sequence). The V end was cut by 5 bases, the J end by 5 bases, with 6 bases between. The CDR3 loop spans 10 amino acids. The CDR3 loop reads CAWGQTEAFF. The CDR3 nucleotides are TGTGCCTGGGGACAGACTGAAGCTTTCTTT.

The chain uses TRBV2 and TRBJ1-5; 7 bases are shared with TRBD1. After removal of 7 bases from V and 7 bases from J, the junction contained 13 bases not matched to a gene. Germline CDR1 and CDR2: SNHLY and FYNNEI. The CDR3 totals 15 residues. CDR3 region: CASIGDRASRQPQHF. CDR3 DNA sequence: TGTGCCAGCATAGGAGACAGGGCATCCCGGCAGCCCCAGCATTTT. The full variable domain, with the rest looked up from reference TRBV2 and TRBJ1-5, is EPEVTQTPSHQVTQMGQEVILRCVPISNHLYFYWYRQILGQKVEFLVSFYNNEISEKSEIFDDQFSVERPDGSNFTLKIRSTKLEDSAMYFCASIGDRASRQPQHFGDGTRLSIL.

This clone has more than one count but fewer than ten. V usage is TRBV6-5 and J usage is TRBJ1-1; TRBD1 agrees at 8 bases. Germline V CDR1 and CDR2: MNHEY, SVGAGI. The trim removed 5 bases at V and 6 bases at J, leaving 8 bases unmatched. The CDR3 spans 14 residues. CDR3 bases: TGTGCCAGCAGTCCTCCAGGGGGCGGGCCTGAAGCTTTCTTT. Amino acid sequence: CASSPPGGGPEAFF.

This clone has only a few counts. The rearrangement links TRBV7-3 to TRBJ2-1; 10 nucleotides agree with TRBD2. Germline trimming cut 4 bases from V and 4 bases from J; bases unmatched to any gene: 4. The CDR3 runs to 15 residues. Looked up from germline, CDR1 is SGHTA and CDR2 is FQGTGA. The CDR3, as DNA: TGTGCCAGCAGCTCCGTAGCGGGAGGTTACAATGAGCAGTTCTTC. Translating gives CASSSVAGGYNEQFF. Using reference TRBV7-3 and TRBJ2-1 for the parts outside the CDR3, the full variable domain is GAGVSQTPSNKVTEKGKYVELRCDPISGHTALYWYRQSLGQGPEFLIYFQGTGAADDSGLPNDRFFAVRPEGSVSTLKIQRTERGDSAVYLCASSSVAGGYNEQFFGPGTRLTVL.

The gene calls are TRBV6-1 and TRBJ1-5; a weak D match, TRBD1 (5 bases). Trimming left V 2 bases short and J 7 bases short, with 6 bases between. The CDR3 has 12 residues. Germline V CDR1 and CDR2: MNHNS, SASEGT. CDR3 nucleotide sequence: TGTGCCAGCAGTGAATGGGGCCAGCCCCAGCATTTT. It translates to CASSEWGQPQHF.

V usage is TRBV5-1 and J usage is TRBJ1-2; D unclear. Trimming stripped 7 bases from V and 0 bases from J, with 13 bases between. The CDR3 is 14 residues long. Germline assignment: CDR1 SGHRS and CDR2 YFSETQ. CDR3 protein: CASRRDISNYGYTF. The DNA for the CDR3 is TGCGCCAGCCGACGGGATATCTCTAACTATGGCTACACCTTC.

This clone was seen only a few times. The rearrangement uses TRBV11-2 and TRBJ1-5; unclear D gene. With 1 base removed from V and 7 bases from J, the gap between germline ends came to 8 bases. There are 13 residues in the CDR3. Germline-derived CDR1 and CDR2 are SGHAT and FQNNGV. The CDR3 DNA sequence: TGTGCCAGCAGCTTAGGGGGAGCACAGCCCCAGCATTTT. As protein: CASSLGGAQPQHF. Full variable domain (missing parts from reference TRBV11-2 and TRBJ1-5): EAGVAQSPRYKIIEKRQSVAFWCNPISGHATLYWYQQILGQGPKLLIQFQNNGVVDDSQLPKDRFSAERLKGVDSTLKIQPAKLEDSAVYLCASSLGGAQPQHFGDGTRLSIL.

CDR3 protein: CASSFLGASGRRTGELFF. DNA for the CDR3: TGTGCCAGCAGCTTCTTGGGGGCTTCAGGGCGCAGGACCGGGGAGCTGTTTTTT. The chain joins TRBV5-6 to TRBJ2-2, with D tentatively TRBD1 (6 bases). Trimming cost V 2 bases and J 5 bases, with 22 bases left between them. CDR1 is SGHDT and CDR2 is YYEEEE in the germline V gene. The CDR3 extends over 18 amino acids.

The rearrangement joins TRBV4-2 to TRBJ2-1, with 7 bases fitting TRBD2. With V trimmed by 0 bases and J by 3 bases, 5 bases remained unmatched. Germline-derived CDR1 and CDR2 are LGHNA and YNFKEQ. This CDR3 has 16 residues. The CDR3 protein is CASSQDRAGIYNEQFF. The CDR3 nucleotides read TGTGCCAGCAGCCAAGATCGAGCGGGAATCTACAATGAGCAGTTCTTC.

The CDR3 is CAWSDLPPRETQYF. The CDR3 DNA follows: TGTGCCTGGAGTGATTTACCCCCCCGGGAGACCCAGTACTTC. The V gene is TRBV30, the J gene TRBJ2-5; D remains unclear. V lost 1 base and J 5 bases, leaving 14 bases between the germline ends. This CDR3 is built from 14 residues. Germline V gives CDR1 GTSNPN, CDR2 SVGIG (reference sequence).

The chain joins TRBV18 to TRBJ2-7; TRBD2 aligns across 12 bases. J gave up 7 bases and V 2 bases, and 6 bases lay outside the gene matches. The CDR3 covers 15 residues. Germline loops: CDR1 KGHSH, CDR2 LQKENI. As DNA, the CDR3 is TGTGCCAGCTCACCATCGCTAGCGGGAGGGCTAGAGCAGTACTTC. Translation gives CASSPSLAGGLEQYF.

The chain combines TRBV18 with TRBJ2-7; 7 nucleotides align to TRBD2. With V trimmed by 3 bases and J by 5 bases, 10 bases remained unmatched. The germline gives CDR1 KGHSH, CDR2 LQKENI. The CDR3 length is 15 residues. CDR3: CASSPPMRESDEQYF. In nucleotides, the CDR3 is TGTGCCAGCTCACCCCCGATGCGGGAGTCCGACGAGCAGTACTTC.

V usage is TRBV4-1 and J usage is TRBJ2-1, with TRBD1 as a possible D gene (5 bases). This CDR3 is built from 18 residues. CDR1 MGHRA and CDR2 YSYEKL come from the germline V gene. V was cut by 2 bases and J by 2 bases, with 19 bases left in between. This CDR3 is CASSQKIQDLIPYNEQFF. CDR3 nucleotides: TGCGCCAGCAGCCAAAAGATACAGGACCTTATCCCCTACAATGAGCAGTTCTTC.

The chain links TRBV7-9 to TRBJ1-3; 10 bases agree with TRBD1. V lost 0 bases and J lost 7; bases outside the gene matches: 3. The CDR3 loop spans 15 amino acids. Germline CDR1 and CDR2: SEHNR and FQNEAQ (reference sequence). CDR3 nucleotides: TGTGCCAGCAGCTTAGCCCCGGGACAGGGGAACACCATATATTTT. This codes for CASSLAPGQGNTIYF.